This T cell receptor beta chain was identified during a study of T cell changes during pregnancy in multiple sclerosis. Only in-frame clones appear in the TCRdb table, and some are missing; sequencing was by immunoSEQ multiplex PCR. The table shows tens of thousands of clones, with about 94% occurring only once. The sample consisted of CD8+ T cells from peripheral blood mononuclear cells, taken after pregnancy. This clonotype was sampled from a female donor with multiple sclerosis, enrolled in a pregnancy study.

CDR3 nucleotide sequence: TGTGCCAGTAGTACTAGTATTAATGAGCAGTTCTTC. It codes for CASSTSINEQFF. The chain links TRBV19 to TRBJ2-1, with unresolved D. The V and J ends lost 4 bases and 7 bases respectively, with 8 bases between them. Germline assignment: CDR1 LNHDA and CDR2 SQIVND (reference sequence). This CDR3 comprises 12 residues.